This T cell receptor beta chain was documented in a study of PD-L1 blockade in urothelial cancer. Time point of the sample: peripheral blood 6 weeks after treatment start. The method was immunoSEQ multiplex PCR; TCRdb's version includes in-frame clones alone and lacks a portion of them. The table shows about 120,000 clones, with roughly 89% occurring only once. This clonotype originated in a man between 60 and 70 years old with urothelial cancer. Sequences were derived from PBMCs, sampled around atezolizumab (anti-PD-L1) treatment.

This CDR3 reads CASSFRGYEQYF. As DNA, the CDR3 is TGTGCCAGCAGTTTTAGGGGATACGAGCAGTACTTC. The gene calls are TRBV27 and TRBJ2-7; D perhaps matches TRBD1 (5 bases). The V gene's germline CDR1 is MNHEY and CDR2 SMNVEV (reference sequence). CDR3 length equals 12 residues. V lost 3 bases and J lost 4, with 7 bases in between.